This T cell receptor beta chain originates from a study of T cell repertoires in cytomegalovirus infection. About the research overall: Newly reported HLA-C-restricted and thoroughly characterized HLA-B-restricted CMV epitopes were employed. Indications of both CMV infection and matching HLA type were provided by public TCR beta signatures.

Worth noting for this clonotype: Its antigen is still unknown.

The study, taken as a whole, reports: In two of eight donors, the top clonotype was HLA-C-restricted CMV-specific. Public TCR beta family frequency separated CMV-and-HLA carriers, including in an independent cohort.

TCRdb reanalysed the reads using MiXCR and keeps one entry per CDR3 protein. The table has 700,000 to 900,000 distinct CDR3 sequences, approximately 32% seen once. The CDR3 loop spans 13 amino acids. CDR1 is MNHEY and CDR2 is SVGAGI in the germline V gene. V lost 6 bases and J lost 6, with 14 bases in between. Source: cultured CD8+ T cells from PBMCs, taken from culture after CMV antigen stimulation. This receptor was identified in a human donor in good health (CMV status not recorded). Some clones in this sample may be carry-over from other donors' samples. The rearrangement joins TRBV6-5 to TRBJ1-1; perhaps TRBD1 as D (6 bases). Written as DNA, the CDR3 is TGTGCCAGCAGCTTACAGGGAGGCTCTGAAGCTTTCTTT. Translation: CASSLQGGSEAFF.